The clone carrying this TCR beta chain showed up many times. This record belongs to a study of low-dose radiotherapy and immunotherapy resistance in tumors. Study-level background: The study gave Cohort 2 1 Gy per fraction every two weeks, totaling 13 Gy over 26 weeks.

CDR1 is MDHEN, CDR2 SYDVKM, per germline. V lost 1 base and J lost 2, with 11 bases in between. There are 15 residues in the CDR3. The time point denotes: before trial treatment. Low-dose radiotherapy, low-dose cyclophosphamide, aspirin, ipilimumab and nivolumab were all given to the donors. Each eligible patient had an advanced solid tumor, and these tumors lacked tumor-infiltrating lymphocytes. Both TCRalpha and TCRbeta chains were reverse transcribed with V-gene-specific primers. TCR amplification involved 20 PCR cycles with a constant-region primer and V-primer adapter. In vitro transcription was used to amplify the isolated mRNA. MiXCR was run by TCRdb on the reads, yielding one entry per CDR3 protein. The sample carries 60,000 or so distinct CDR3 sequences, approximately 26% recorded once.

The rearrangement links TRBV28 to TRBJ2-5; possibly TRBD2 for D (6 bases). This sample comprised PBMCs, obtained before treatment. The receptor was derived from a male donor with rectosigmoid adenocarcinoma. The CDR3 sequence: CASSLLTREQETQYF. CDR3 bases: TGTGCCAGCAGTTTATTAACCCGGGAGCAAGAGACCCAGTACTTC.